This T cell receptor beta chain is from a study of T cells in Graves' hyperthyroidism and ophthalmopathy. V dropped 7 bases and J dropped 7; count of bases not matched to a gene: 11. Germline V gene lookup returns CDR1 KGHDR and CDR2 SFDVKD. The CDR3 length is 16 residues. Amplification of TCR beta CDR3 regions used RNA as the template. HTBI primers were used for first-round RT-PCR of the TCR CDR3. TCRdb analysed the multiplex PCR reads with MiXCR anew, one entry per CDR3 protein. The data show under 650,000 distinct CDR3 sequences, roughly 15% seen once. Study-level points and caveats: Progression to ophthalmopathy was predicted a median of 6.5 months early.

This clonotype was picked up many times. As yet, its antigen is unknown. V gene TRBV24-1 combines with J gene TRBJ2-1; 11 positions agree with TRBD1. The sample comprised blood. This clonotype was obtained from a woman under 40 with Graves' hyperthyroidism. This CDR3 is CATSIRSGQGVNEQFF. For the CDR3, the DNA is TGTGCCACCAGCATTAGATCGGGACAGGGGGTAAATGAGCAGTTCTTC.